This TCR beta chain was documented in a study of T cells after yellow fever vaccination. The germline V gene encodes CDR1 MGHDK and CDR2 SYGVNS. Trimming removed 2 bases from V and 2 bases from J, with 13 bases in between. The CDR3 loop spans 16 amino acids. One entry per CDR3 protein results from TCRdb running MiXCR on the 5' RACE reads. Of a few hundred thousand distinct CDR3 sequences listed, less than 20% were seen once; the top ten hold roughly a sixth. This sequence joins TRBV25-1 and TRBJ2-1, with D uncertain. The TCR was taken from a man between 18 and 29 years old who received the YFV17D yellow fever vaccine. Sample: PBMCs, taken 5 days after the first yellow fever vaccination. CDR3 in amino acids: CASSEAFTTAYNEQFF. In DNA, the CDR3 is TGTGCCAGCAGTGAAGCCTTTACGACTGCCTACAATGAGCAGTTCTTC.